This entry is about one TCR beta chain. The sample originates from a study of cytomegalovirus exposure and HLA in healthy donors. Data came from immunoSEQ multiplex PCR; TCRdb stores just in-frame clones and leaves some out. The table has 260,000 or so clones, roughly 87% seen once. The CDR3 has 16 amino acids. Germline CDR1 MNHEY, CDR2 SMNVEV (reference sequence). Trimming pared 6 bases from V and 3 bases from J, leaving 20 bases between. The chain employs TRBV27 and TRBJ1-2; possible D gene TRBD1, 5 bases. This clonotype was obtained from a woman in her twenties or thirties in good health and CMV-seronegative. The sequenced material came from PBMCs. The CDR3, as DNA: TGTGCCAGCAGCCGATGGGCAACACCGGGGGACTATGGCTACACCTTC. Its translation: CASSRWATPGDYGYTF.